A single sample is the source of the 21 T cell receptor beta chains below, sequenced in a study of OX40 agonist ivuxolimab in advanced cancers. Only in-frame clones appear in the TCRdb table, and some are missing; sequencing was by immunoSEQ multiplex PCR. The repertoire holds tens of thousands of clones, with roughly 80% as singletons. This material consisted of CD4+ or CD8+ T cells sorted from blood, taken in a trial of the OX40 agonist ivuxolimab. These TCRs come from an adult with an advanced solid tumor such as melanoma, head and neck, liver or kidney cancer.

The gene calls are TRBV28 and TRBJ1-2; TRBD1 agrees at 8 bases. V shed 5 bases and J 1 base; nucleotides not matched to a gene: 0. The length of the CDR3 is 13 residues. Per the germline V gene, CDR1 is MDHEN and CDR2 is SYDVKM. CDR3 sequence reads: CASSGQGNYGYTF. Here the CDR3 DNA reads TGTGCCAGCAGTGGACAGGGTAACTATGGCTACACCTTC.

This rearrangement joins TRBV5-1 to TRBJ1-4, with D possibly TRBD1 on 5 matching bases. The CDR3 is 17 amino acids. The V end lost 0 bases, the J end lost 7 bases, and 19 bases lay between the germline ends. Germline CDR1 SGHRS, CDR2 YFSETQ. The CDR3 DNA is TGCGCCAGCAGCTTGGATTCTAGGGCCTTGGGGGGTGAAAAACTGTTTTTT. Protein: CASSLDSRALGGEKLFF.

The chain links TRBV5-1 to TRBJ1-2, with 7 bases identical to TRBD1. With V trimmed by 2 bases and J by 6 bases, 10 bases remained unmatched. The length of the CDR3 is 15 residues. Germline values: CDR1 SGHRS, CDR2 YFSETQ. The CDR3: CASSLNPTGVDGYTF. Here the CDR3 DNA reads TGCGCCAGCAGCTTAAACCCCACAGGGGTGGATGGCTACACCTTC. Supplemented by reference TRBV5-1 and TRBJ1-2, the full variable domain reads KAGVTQTPRYLIKTRGQQVTLSCSPISGHRSVSWYQQTPGQGLQFLFEYFSETQRNKGNFPGRFSGRQFSNSRSEMNVSTLELGDSALYLCASSLNPTGVDGYTFGSGTRLTVV.

The chain combines TRBV7-9 with TRBJ1-3, with 9 bases identical to TRBD1. Trimming cost V 6 bases and J 4 bases; bases outside gene matches: 13. This CDR3 is built from 17 residues. Germline CDR1 SEHNR, CDR2 FQNEAQ (reference sequence). The CDR3 DNA reads as TGTGCCAGCAGTTTTACAGGGGGCGCTGGGGGCGGAAACACCATATATTTT. It translates to CASSFTGGAGGGNTIYF.

This clone was detected once. This chain joins TRBV28 and TRBJ1-2, with D perhaps TRBD1 (5 bases). The CDR3 contains 14 residues. Germline V lookup: CDR1 MDHEN, CDR2 SYDVKM. With 2 bases removed from V and 2 bases from J, the gap between germline ends came to 9 bases. The CDR3 is CASSLVWDNYGYTF. The CDR3 region has the DNA TGTGCCAGCAGTTTAGTGTGGGACAACTATGGCTACACCTTC.

The rearrangement links TRBV5-1 to TRBJ2-3, with TRBD2 as a possible D gene (6 bases). CDR3 length: 12 residues. Trimming removed 7 bases from V and 3 bases from J, with 9 bases in between. CDR1 is SGHRS, CDR2 YFSETQ, per germline. The CDR3 protein is CASGTGTDTQYF. The DNA of the CDR3 is TGCGCCAGCGGGACTGGGACAGATACGCAGTATTTT.

The chain uses TRBV19 and TRBJ1-1; 10 nucleotides align to TRBD1. The CDR3 totals 15 residues. V shed 6 bases, J shed 5 bases, and the junction held 9 bases outside the gene matches. Looked up from germline, CDR1 is LNHDA and CDR2 is SQIVND (reference sequence). The CDR3 DNA sequence: TGTGCCAGTAGAAGTTCCCCGGGACAGGGGACTGAAGCTTTCTTT. This translates into CASRSSPGQGTEAFF.

This chain uses TRBV4-1 with TRBJ1-5; TRBD1 matches 8 bases. The J segment lost 5 bases and the V segment lost 1 base, leaving 1 base of the junction unmatched. Germline CDR1 MGHRA, CDR2 YSYEKL. The CDR3 is made up of 14 amino acids. CDR3 DNA sequence: TGCGCCAGCAGCCAAGGCAGGGGGCATCAGCCCCAGCATTTT. Its translation is CASSQGRGHQPQHF.

The chain couples TRBV4-3 to TRBJ1-6, with 10 bases matching TRBD1. Germline loops: CDR1 LGHNA, CDR2 YSLEER. The CDR3 contains 17 residues. V lost 0 bases, J lost 7 bases, and 6 bases stayed unmatched. DNA of the CDR3: TGCGCCAGCAGCCAAGACTTTCCGGGACAGGGGAATTCACCCCTCCACTTT. This sequence encodes CASSQDFPGQGNSPLHF.

The V call is TRBV9, the J call TRBJ2-5; no clear D. The germline gives CDR1 SGDLS, CDR2 YYNGEE. This CDR3 has 17 amino acids. Trimming removed 0 bases at V and 5 bases at J, with 20 bases between. The CDR3 DNA reads as TGTGCCAGCAGCGTAGGGCCGGATACCGGTTCAAGGGAGACCCAGTACTTC. Amino acid sequence: CASSVGPDTGSRETQYF.

This clone has only a few counts. This chain joins TRBV14 and TRBJ2-7, with D possibly matching TRBD1 (6 bases). Between the trimmed V and J ends, which lost 4 bases and 4 bases, there was a span of 11 bases. CDR3 length: 13 amino acids. Germline V gene data show CDR1 as SGHDN and CDR2 as FVKESK. The CDR3 DNA sequence: TGTGCCAGCAGCCTCCAGGGGAGTTACGAGCAGTACTTC. This translates into CASSLQGSYEQYF.

The genes are TRBV18 and TRBJ1-1; 7 nucleotides match TRBD1. J gave up 5 bases and V 3 bases, and 6 bases lay outside the gene matches. This CDR3 is 14 amino acids long. CDR1 KGHSH and CDR2 LQKENI come from the germline V gene. The CDR3 loop reads CASSPNRGETEAFF. The DNA of the CDR3 is TGTGCCAGCTCACCCAACAGGGGAGAGACTGAAGCTTTCTTT.

This clone has just a few counts. The V gene is TRBV29-1, the J gene TRBJ2-1; possibly TRBD1 for D (6 bases). CDR1 is SQVTM, CDR2 ANQGSEA, per germline. The ends were cut back, 3 bases at V and 10 bases at J, with 16 bases in the middle. CDR3 length equals 13 residues. The CDR3 DNA reads as TGCAGCGTTGACGCTAGCTCTACAGGGGAGCAGTTCTTC. It translates to CSVDASSTGEQFF.

The rearrangement links TRBV7-9 to TRBJ1-6, with D uncertain. V lost 5 bases and J 3 bases, leaving 8 bases between the germline ends. This CDR3 region has 14 residues. Per the germline V gene, CDR1 is SEHNR and CDR2 is FQNEAQ (reference sequence). DNA of the CDR3: TGTGCCAGCAGCCTTACCGGCTATAATTCACCCCTCCACTTT. Protein: CASSLTGYNSPLHF.

This clone was detected only a few times. In DNA, the CDR3 is TGTGCCAGCAGCTTAGCGGGCCAGGGGGCTGGACAGCCCCAGCATTTT. Translating it yields CASSLAGQGAGQPQHF. V is TRBV7-2 and J is TRBJ1-5; TRBD1 agrees at 8 bases. V gave up 0 bases and J gave up 7 bases; unmatched junction bases: 8. Germline loops: CDR1 SGHTA, CDR2 FQGNSA. The length of the CDR3 is 16 residues.

This clone was seen a single time. The chain has TRBV7-3 and TRBJ1-1, with D uncertain. Germline V gives CDR1 SGHTA, CDR2 FQGTGA. With 5 bases removed from V and 0 bases from J, the gap between germline ends came to 19 bases. This CDR3 is 17 amino acids long. The CDR3 bases are TGTGCCAGCAGCGCGCAACCGATGGGTTTCATGAACACTGAAGCTTTCTTT. Amino acid sequence: CASSAQPMGFMNTEAFF.

The chain is built from TRBV5-1 and TRBJ1-1; D ambiguous. V lost 3 bases and J lost 1, with 13 bases in between. This CDR3 is built from 15 residues. CDR1 is SGHRS and CDR2 is YFSETQ in the germline V gene. CDR3 nucleotide sequence: TGCGCCAGCAGCTCTACCCAAAACAGGAACACTGAAGCTTTCTTT. This codes for CASSSTQNRNTEAFF.

This clone occurred once. The chain joins TRBV18 to TRBJ1-1, with D tentatively TRBD1 (6 bases). The V end lost 2 bases, the J end lost 6 bases, and 16 bases lay between the germline ends. The CDR3 is made up of 15 amino acids. CDR1 and CDR2 from the germline V gene are KGHSH and LQKENI. DNA of the CDR3: TGTGCCAGCTCACCAACCGGGACAAGGAGTCCTGAAGCTTTCTTT. This encodes CASSPTGTRSPEAFF.

V and J are TRBV7-3 and TRBJ2-1; TRBD2 aligns across 10 bases. The CDR3 contains 15 residues. Germline values: CDR1 SGHTA, CDR2 FQGTGA. J lost 3 bases, V lost 5 bases, and 4 bases had no gene match. The CDR3 nucleotides read TGTGCCAGCAGCCCAGGACTAGCGGTCTACAATGAGCAGTTCTTC. Translated, it gives CASSPGLAVYNEQFF.

This chain links TRBV6-1 with TRBJ1-3; D uncertain. In germline, CDR1 is MNHNS, CDR2 SASEGT. With 6 bases removed from V and 0 bases from J, the gap between germline ends came to 12 bases. The CDR3 extends over 15 amino acids. CDR3 DNA sequence: TGTGCCAGCAGGAATGGCACGTTCTCTGGAAACACCATATATTTT. Protein sequence: CASRNGTFSGNTIYF.

The V and J genes are TRBV28 and TRBJ2-4; D is uncertain. This CDR3 has 14 residues. The germline V gene has CDR1 MDHEN and CDR2 SYDVKM. Trimming took off 2 bases at V and 10 bases at J, with 15 bases between the two ends. The CDR3 sequence: CASSLLRSTLIQYF. The CDR3 nucleotides are TGTGCCAGCAGTTTACTGCGGAGCACCCTGATTCAGTACTTC.